This note documents a single T cell receptor beta chain sequence. No cognate antigen has been identified for it. No per-base quality is available; no much larger clone lies one base away. Based on the germline V gene, the CDR1 and CDR2 sequences are MRHNA and SNTAGT. V is cut by 4 bases and J by 0 bases, and the space between the germline ends is 13 bases. Spanning cysteine to phenylalanine, the CDR3 consists of 16 amino acids. Only CDR3 DNA is held: 48 bases, read in frame from base 1. This specimen belongs to a study of blood T cell repertoires in COVID-19 (TCRdb year 2020). As for the study more broadly: Samples from collaborators originated in the United States, Italy and Spain and spanned both the acute and convalescent phases of COVID-19. The prospective study material was composed of cDNA or gDNA derived from T cells, B-cell-depleted T cells, or PBMCs. The dataset comprised deeply sampled blood TCRbeta repertoires from subjects exposed to, actively infected with, or recovered from COVID-19. The repertoires were released in a freely available public database meant as a resource for research on the immune response to SARS-CoV-2. The samples were drawn from the first 160 participants of the ongoing ImmuneRACE study and from 950 to 1,500 subjects provided by 6 global collaborators. The sample metadata nearly always contained a de-identified subject ID, COVID-19 status, age in years and sex. Where HLA class I and class II types were available, the types were taken from metadata supplied by the sample provider, not from assay-based typing.

TCRbeta CDR3 regions were amplified from genomic DNA by means of the immunoSEQ Assay, a bias-controlled multiplex PCR. As for how the authors treated the data: The number of nucleated cells in each sample was estimated by amplification of reference gene primers within the assay. To quantify the absolute abundance of each unique TCRbeta CDR3 rearrangement, sequence reads were collapsed and filtered. Productive Simpson clonality was computed per sample as the square root of Simpson's diversity index over productive rearrangements. TCRdb retrieved this table from immuneACCESS and kept in-frame rearrangements only. Not all clones are present; in checked studies, unresolved V genes account for under half, and no reason is known for the remainder. The DNA gave D and trimming, while V, J and clone size come from that table. The sample table contains 140,000 to 150,000 clones; only one count was recorded for approximately 85% of them. The ten largest clones take up around 8% of the sample.

In Seattle, one collaborating source enrolled patients while the infection was active and tracked those patients longitudinally over the course of disease. Collaborating institutions collected whole blood in K2EDTA tubes following their own protocols. For TCRbeta analysis, collaborator samples were shipped as frozen whole blood, as isolated PBMCs, or as DNA extracted from either sample type. Results the study describes overall, beyond this receptor: The quantity of clinical and demographic metadata differed by source and by participant and was supplied without curation.

The TCR was taken from a woman in her sixties or seventies with COVID-19, enrolled during active disease. Input material: peripheral blood. The chain couples TRBV6-4 to TRBJ2-1; the D gene is perhaps TRBD2, on 7 matching bases. The DNA sequence reads TGTGCCAGCAGTGCCACGGGGGGCAGCTCCTACAATGAGCAGTTCTTC. The translation is CASSATGGSSYNEQFF.